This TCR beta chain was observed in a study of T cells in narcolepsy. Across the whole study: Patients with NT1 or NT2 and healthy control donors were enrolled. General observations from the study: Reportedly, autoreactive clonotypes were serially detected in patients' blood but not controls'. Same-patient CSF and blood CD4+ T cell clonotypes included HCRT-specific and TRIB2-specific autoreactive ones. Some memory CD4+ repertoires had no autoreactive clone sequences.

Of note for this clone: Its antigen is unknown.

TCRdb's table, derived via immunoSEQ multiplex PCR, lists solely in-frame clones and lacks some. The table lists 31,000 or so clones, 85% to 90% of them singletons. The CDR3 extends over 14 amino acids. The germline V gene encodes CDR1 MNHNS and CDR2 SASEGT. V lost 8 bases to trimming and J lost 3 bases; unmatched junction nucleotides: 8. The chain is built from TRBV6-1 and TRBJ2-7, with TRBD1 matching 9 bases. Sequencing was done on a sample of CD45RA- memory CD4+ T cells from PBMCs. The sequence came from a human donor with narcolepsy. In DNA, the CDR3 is TGTGCCAGCGGGGGACAGGGAGACTACTACGAGCAGTACTTC. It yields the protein CASGGQGDYYEQYF.